The 5 T cell receptor beta chains presented below share a single source sample, sequenced in a study of Tregs in tolerant kidney transplant recipients. Profiling relied on immunoSEQ multiplex PCR, and the TCRdb table lists in-frame clones only, not all of them. The repertoire holds 75,000 to 85,000 clones, with approximately 89% as singletons. This specimen consisted of Tregs from blood, obtained before the transplant. These receptors all stem from a human donor who received a combined kidney and bone marrow transplant.

The V gene is TRBV18, the J gene TRBJ2-1; possibly TRBD1 or TRBD2 for D (6 bases each). The V end was cut by 6 bases, the J end by 0 bases, with 12 bases between. The germline CDR1 and CDR2 sequences are KGHSH and LQKENI. The CDR3 contains 15 residues. The chain's CDR3 is CASSAGHPSYNEQFF. The CDR3 DNA follows: TGTGCCAGCTCGGCGGGACACCCCTCCTACAATGAGCAGTTCTTC.

The rearrangement links TRBV30 to TRBJ1-5, with D possibly matching TRBD1 (6 bases). This CDR3 spans 13 amino acids. Germline CDR1 and CDR2: GTSNPN and SVGIG (reference sequence). V was trimmed by 4 bases and J by 4 bases, leaving 11 bases between them. CDR3 loop: CAWTPGANQPQHF. The CDR3 DNA reads TGTGCCTGGACACCAGGGGCTAATCAGCCCCAGCATTTT.

The V gene is TRBV2, the J gene TRBJ2-2; D perhaps matches TRBD1 (6 bases). Trimming stripped 6 bases from V and 3 bases from J, with 20 bases between. The CDR3 runs 17 residues. Germline V gene data show CDR1 as SNHLY and CDR2 as FYNNEI. The DNA for the CDR3 is TGTGCCAGCAGACCACCCAGGGGACCAGAAGACACCGGGGAGCTGTTTTTT. This encodes CASRPPRGPEDTGELFF. Supplemented by reference TRBV2 and TRBJ2-2, the full variable domain reads EPEVTQTPSHQVTQMGQEVILRCVPISNHLYFYWYRQILGQKVEFLVSFYNNEISEKSEIFDDQFSVERPDGSNFTLKIRSTKLEDSAMYFCASRPPRGPEDTGELFFGEGSRLTVL.

This chain links TRBV6-5 with TRBJ2-7; TRBD2 might be the D (5 bases). CDR1 MNHEY and CDR2 SVGAGI come from the germline V gene. The CDR3 runs to 12 residues. Trimming removed 8 bases from V and 3 bases from J, with 11 bases in between. In nucleotides, the CDR3 is TGTGCCAGCTCCAGAAGCGGCTACGAGCAGTACTTC. It encodes CASSRSGYEQYF.

The chain couples TRBV5-4 to TRBJ2-1; 8 bases are shared with TRBD2. This CDR3 is built from 15 residues. V lost 0 bases, J lost 9 bases, and 8 bases stayed unmatched. CDR1 and CDR2 (germline): SGHNT, YYREEE (reference sequence). CDR3 loop: CASSLDRGTSIEQFF. In DNA, the CDR3 is TGTGCCAGCAGCTTGGATCGTGGGACTAGTATTGAGCAGTTCTTC.